The 28 T cell receptor beta chains given below trace back to one sample, sequenced in a study of CD8 T cells in ankylosing spondylitis. TCRdb re-analysed the 5' RACE reads in MiXCR, keeping a single row per CDR3 protein. The sample has 100,000 to 150,000 distinct CDR3 sequences, approximately 17% seen once; the top ten hold about 30%. Study-level points and caveats: A TCR beta motif of eight highly homologous variants appeared characteristic of ankylosing spondylitis blood.

Their antigens are not known. Sequenced sample: blood, either unsorted or a sorted T cell fraction (not recorded which). These receptors were collected from a male donor with ankylosing spondylitis.

This clonotype has a handful of counts. V usage is TRBV2 and J usage is TRBJ2-7; D is perhaps TRBD1 or TRBD2 (5 bases each). The CDR3 spans 18 residues. Looked up from germline, CDR1 is SNHLY and CDR2 is FYNNEI. Trimming shortened V by 7 bases and J by 4 bases, and 29 bases separated the two germline ends. DNA for the CDR3: TGTGCCAGCAAAGGGGCGCAACTCGGACTCCTAAAGGGATACGAGCAGTACTTC. Translation: CASKGAQLGLLKGYEQYF.

This clonotype was seen a few times. The rearrangement uses TRBV4-1 and TRBJ2-7; 8 bases match TRBD2. This CDR3 has 17 residues. CDR1 and CDR2 (germline): MGHRA, YSYEKL. V shed 0 bases and J 1 base; nucleotides not matched to a gene: 8. CDR3 in DNA: TGCGCCAGCAGCCAAGAAATACCGGGAGGGCCTTCCTACGAGCAGTACTTC. Translating it yields CASSQEIPGGPSYEQYF.

This clonotype has more than one count but fewer than ten. The chain combines TRBV5-1 with TRBJ2-1; TRBD2 aligns across 7 bases. The V segment lost 0 bases and the J segment 0 bases; nucleotides outside the gene matches: 6. CDR1 is SGHRS, CDR2 YFSETQ, per germline. The CDR3 runs 17 residues. The chain's CDR3 is CASSLASGLSSYNEQFF. CDR3 nucleotide sequence: TGCGCCAGCAGCTTGGCTAGCGGCCTGAGCTCCTACAATGAGCAGTTCTTC.

In its sample, this clonotype was seen a few times. The chain recombines TRBV12-3 or TRBV12-4 with TRBJ1-5, with D maybe TRBD1 (5 bases). V shed 2 bases and J shed 4 bases, with 15 bases lying between them. This CDR3 region has 16 residues. CDR3 region: CASSLMYPGLNQPQHF. CDR3 DNA: TGTGCCAGCAGTTTAATGTACCCAGGGCTAAATCAGCCCCAGCATTTT.

V gene TRBV20-1 combines with J gene TRBJ2-7, with TRBD2 as a possible D gene (5 bases). The CDR3 covers 19 residues. V lost 3 bases, J lost 2 bases, and 29 bases lay in between. Germline values: CDR1 DFQATT, CDR2 SNEGSKA (reference sequence). This chain's CDR3 is CSASESLGRSALRAYEQYF. The CDR3 region has the DNA TGCAGTGCTAGTGAATCACTAGGGCGGAGCGCCTTGAGAGCCTACGAGCAGTACTTC.

J is TRBJ1-5 and V is TRBV11-3; D is undetermined. The CDR3 consists of 13 residues. The germline gives CDR1 SGHNT, CDR2 YENEEA. V shed 2 bases and J shed 10 bases, with 12 bases lying between them. This CDR3 is CASSLFVTEPQHF. The CDR3 coding sequence is TGTGCCAGCAGCTTATTTGTTACAGAACCCCAGCATTTT.

The chain carries TRBV25-1 and TRBJ2-5; the D gene could be TRBD1 or TRBD2 (5 bases each). Trimming cost V 0 bases and J 5 bases, with 19 bases left between them. The length of the CDR3 is 17 residues. Germline V gives CDR1 MGHDK, CDR2 SYGVNS. CDR3 region: CASSEYSSGTAAETQYF. The CDR3 DNA is TGTGCCAGCAGTGAATATTCATCCGGGACGGCTGCGGAGACCCAGTACTTC.

The CDR3 is CASSEDLNSNQPQHF. The DNA for the CDR3 is TGTGCCAGCAGTGAAGACCTTAATAGCAATCAGCCCCAGCATTTT. The rearrangement uses TRBV25-1 and TRBJ1-5; the D is unclear. The germline V gene has CDR1 MGHDK and CDR2 SYGVNS. Deletions cut 2 bases from V and 0 bases from J, with 8 bases between. The CDR3 sequence is 15 residues long.

This clonotype occurred many times. The chain employs TRBV27 and TRBJ1-1, with D tentatively TRBD1 (6 bases). The CDR3 covers 12 residues. Trimming stripped 5 bases from V and 8 bases from J, with 12 bases between. Germline values: CDR1 MNHEY, CDR2 SMNVEV (reference sequence). CDR3 sequence: CASSAYREEAFF. The CDR3 bases are TGTGCCAGCAGTGCCTACAGGGAGGAAGCTTTCTTT.

This clonotype turned up a few times. This sequence joins TRBV2 and TRBJ2-1, with 9 bases aligning to TRBD2. The CDR3 is made up of 13 amino acids. Per germline, CDR1 SNHLY and CDR2 FYNNEI. Trimming at V came to 8 bases and at J to 10 bases, leaving 9 bases not matched to a gene. CDR3 sequence: CASPASGTREQFF. The DNA for the CDR3 is TGTGCCAGCCCCGCTAGCGGGACCCGAGAGCAGTTCTTC.

V is TRBV4-1 and J is TRBJ1-1; no reliable D call. From germline, CDR1 is MGHRA and CDR2 YSYEKL. The CDR3 consists of 15 residues. V lost 0 bases and J lost 3, with 11 bases in between. CDR3 DNA sequence: TGCGCCAGCAGCCAAGAAGAAGGGTTCGACACTGAAGCTTTCTTT. It translates to CASSQEEGFDTEAFF.

This clonotype has more than one count but fewer than ten. This chain uses TRBV12-3 or TRBV12-4 with TRBJ2-1; D perhaps matches TRBD2 (5 bases). The CDR3 totals 13 residues. V shed 3 bases and J shed 4 bases, with 7 bases lying between them. This CDR3 reads CASSFEGYNEQFF. CDR3 in DNA: TGTGCCAGCAGTTTTGAGGGTTACAATGAGCAGTTCTTC.

This clonotype was found a few times. Here the CDR3 reads CAISVRDSEYYGYTF. The CDR3 nucleotides read TGTGCCATCAGTGTTCGGGACAGCGAGTACTATGGCTACACCTTC. The chain joins TRBV10-3 to TRBJ1-2, with 7 bases identical to TRBD1. Germline CDR1 and CDR2: ENHRY and SYGVKD. This CDR3 contains 15 residues. The ends lost 4 bases at V and 3 bases at J; junction bases unmatched: 8.

This clonotype has just a few counts. This rearrangement joins TRBV3-1 to TRBJ2-5, with a possible D match to TRBD2 (5 bases). The V gene's germline CDR1 is LGHDT and CDR2 YNNKEL (reference sequence). V was trimmed by 7 bases and J by 0 bases, leaving 18 bases between them. This CDR3 is 16 amino acids long. The CDR3 loop is CASMTSLTSDQETQYF. CDR3 DNA: TGTGCCAGCATGACAAGTCTAACTAGTGACCAAGAGACCCAGTACTTC.

The V gene is TRBV6-5, the J gene TRBJ2-3; D is ambiguous. The CDR3 runs to 13 residues. The germline gives CDR1 MNHEY, CDR2 SVGAGI. With 1 base removed from V and 6 bases from J, the gap between germline ends came to 8 bases. CDR3 sequence reads: CASSYYGRDTQYF. As DNA, the CDR3 is TGTGCCAGCAGTTACTACGGCCGGGATACGCAGTATTTT.

The V gene is TRBV19, the J gene TRBJ2-1; TRBD1 is a possible D gene (6 bases). The CDR3 has 13 residues. V lost 6 bases and J 9 bases, leaving 15 bases between the germline ends. Germline CDR1 reads LNHDA; CDR2 reads SQIVND (reference sequence). The chain's CDR3 is CASSSGTGFEQFF. Written as DNA, the CDR3 is TGTGCCAGTAGCAGTGGCACAGGGTTTGAGCAGTTCTTC.

V gene TRBV27 combines with J gene TRBJ2-1, with 7 bases aligning to TRBD1. This CDR3 has 16 amino acids. CDR1 and CDR2 from the germline V gene are MNHEY and SMNVEV (reference sequence). The junction had 11 bases not matched to a gene; V was cut back by 5 bases and J by 4 bases. The CDR3 region has the DNA TGTGCCAGCAGTCCGACAGGGTCAGAATCATACAATGAGCAGTTCTTC. Amino acid sequence: CASSPTGSESYNEQFF.

This chain links TRBV5-1 with TRBJ1-6; D gene unclear. The germline V gene encodes CDR1 SGHRS and CDR2 YFSETQ. Deletions cut 0 bases from V and 9 bases from J, with 10 bases between. This CDR3 is 14 amino acids long. This CDR3 reads CASSLGSGVSPLHF. The CDR3 DNA is TGCGCCAGCAGCTTGGGATCCGGTGTTTCACCCCTCCACTTT.

This clonotype was counted between two and nine times. The V gene is TRBV5-1, the J gene TRBJ1-2; D possibly corresponds to TRBD1 (5 bases). Germline V gene lookup returns CDR1 SGHRS and CDR2 YFSETQ. The V and J ends lost 0 bases and 3 bases respectively, with 15 bases between them. This CDR3 contains 16 residues. In DNA, the CDR3 is TGCGCCAGCAGCTTGGCCGCCCCAGGGACTCACTATGGCTACACCTTC. Its translation is CASSLAAPGTHYGYTF.

V and J are TRBV19 and TRBJ2-5; D is unclear. In germline, CDR1 is LNHDA, CDR2 SQIVND (reference sequence). V was pared by 0 bases and J by 3 bases, with 8 bases between. The CDR3 is 14 amino acids. CDR3 bases: TGTGCCAGTAGTATAGATCAGCGAGAAGAGACCCAGTACTTC. It specifies CASSIDQREETQYF.

This clonotype was seen a single time. This chain connects TRBV27 to TRBJ1-2; 8 bases are a match to TRBD1. Germline V gene sequence: CDR1 MNHEY, CDR2 SMNVEV (reference sequence). The CDR3 runs 14 residues. The trim removed 3 bases at V and 6 bases at J, leaving 6 bases unmatched. DNA of the CDR3: TGTGCCAGCAGTTTCTCGGGACAGGCTAATGGCTACACCTTC. Protein: CASSFSGQANGYTF.

This clonotype has only a few counts. The chain recombines TRBV3-1 with TRBJ2-1; D is perhaps TRBD2 (6 bases). V gave up 0 bases and J gave up 9 bases, with 12 bases separating them. The CDR3 has 14 residues. The germline gives CDR1 LGHDT, CDR2 YNNKEL (reference sequence). DNA for the CDR3: TGTGCCAGCAGCCAAGATCTGGCAGCGGGTGAGCAGTTCTTC. Translating it yields CASSQDLAAGEQFF.

The table lists this clonotype with a count of one. This rearrangement joins TRBV7-9 to TRBJ1-2, with D perhaps matching TRBD1 (5 bases). The germline gives CDR1 SEHNR, CDR2 FQNEAQ (reference sequence). This CDR3 contains 16 residues. V was clipped by 5 bases and J by 4 bases, with 20 bases between them. In DNA form, the CDR3 reads TGTGCCAGCAGCGGAGGGGCGGGTCTGGGAGGCTATGGCTACACCTTC. It codes for CASSGGAGLGGYGYTF.

Note on this clonotype: This may be a read error, as it is one base from a much larger clone. The rearrangement links TRBV29-1 to TRBJ2-5, with a weak D call TRBD1 (6 bases). Germline CDR1 is SQVTM and CDR2 is ANQGSEA. This CDR3 is built from 15 residues. V was shortened by 4 bases and J by 4 bases, with 19 bases between the two germline ends. As DNA, the CDR3 is TGCAGCGTTGTGCCCAGGGGAAGGTTAGGAGAGACCCAGTACTTC. Translation gives CSVVPRGRLGETQYF.

The genes are TRBV12-3 or TRBV12-4 and TRBJ2-1; 7 bases map to TRBD2. V lost 3 bases and J lost 8; bases outside the gene matches: 10. This CDR3 is built from 15 residues. The CDR3 here is CASSLRLAGSDEQFF. Written as DNA, the CDR3 is TGTGCCAGCAGTTTGAGGTTAGCGGGCTCGGATGAGCAGTTCTTC.

The V call is TRBV7-8, the J call TRBJ2-1; TRBD2 aligns across 11 bases. The V segment lost 6 bases and the J segment 2 bases; nucleotides outside the gene matches: 15. The CDR3 has 19 residues. From germline, CDR1 is SGHVS and CDR2 FQNEAQ. Written as DNA, the CDR3 is TGTGCCAGCAGATCGATCCCAACTAGCGGGAGAGGGCCCTACAATGAGCAGTTCTTC. Translating gives CASRSIPTSGRGPYNEQFF.

The chain couples TRBV15 to TRBJ2-7; 9 positions agree with TRBD1. The CDR3 runs 21 residues. The germline CDR1 and CDR2 sequences are LNHNV and YYDKDF (reference sequence). The ends lost 0 bases at V and 3 bases at J; junction bases unmatched: 21. The CDR3 spells CATSRDLIQDRGHSKVYEQYF. Here the CDR3 DNA reads TGTGCCACCAGCAGAGACCTGATCCAGGACAGGGGCCATTCTAAAGTCTACGAGCAGTACTTC. Full variable domain (remainder filled in from reference TRBV15 and TRBJ2-7): DAMVIQNPRYQVTQFGKPVTLSCSQTLNHNVMYWYQQKSSQAPKLLFHYYDKDFNNEADTPDNFQSRRPNTSFCFLDIRSPGLGDTAMYLCATSRDLIQDRGHSKVYEQYFGPGTRLTVT.

Worth noting for this clonotype: This CDR3 is missing its conserved last phenylalanine or tryptophan, likely due to a read error. The rearrangement links TRBV7-9 to TRBJ2-2; TRBD2 agrees at 15 bases. Germline assignment: CDR1 SEHNR and CDR2 FQNEAQ (reference sequence). V was pared by 4 bases and J by 7 bases, with 4 bases of the junction left unmatched. The CDR3 is 16 amino acids. The CDR3 region has the DNA TGTGCCAGCAGCTCCGGACTAGCGGGAGGGGTCGGGGAGCTGTTTGTT. As protein: CASSSGLAGGVGELFV.